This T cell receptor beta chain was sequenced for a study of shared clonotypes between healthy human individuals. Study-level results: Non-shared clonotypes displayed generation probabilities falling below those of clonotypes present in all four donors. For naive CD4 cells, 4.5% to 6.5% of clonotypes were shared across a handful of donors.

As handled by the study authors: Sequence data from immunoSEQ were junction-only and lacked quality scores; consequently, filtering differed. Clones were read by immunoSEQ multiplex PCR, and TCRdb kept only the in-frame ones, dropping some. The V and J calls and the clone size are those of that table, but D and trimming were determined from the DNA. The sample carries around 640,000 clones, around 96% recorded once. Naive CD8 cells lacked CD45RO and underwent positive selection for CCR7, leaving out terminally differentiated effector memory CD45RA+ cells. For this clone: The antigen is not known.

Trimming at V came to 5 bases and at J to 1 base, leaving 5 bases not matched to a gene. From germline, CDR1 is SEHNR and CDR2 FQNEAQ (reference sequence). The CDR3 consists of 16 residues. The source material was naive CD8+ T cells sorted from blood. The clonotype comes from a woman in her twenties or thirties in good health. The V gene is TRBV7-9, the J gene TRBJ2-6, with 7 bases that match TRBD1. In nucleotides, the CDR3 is TGTGCCAGCAGCAAAACGACAGGGTCTGGGGCCAACGTCCTGACTTTC. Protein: CASSKTTGSGANVLTF.